These 20 T cell receptor beta chains originate from one sample sequenced in a study of Graves' ophthalmopathy and Graves' hyperthyroidism. Beta-chain TCR CDR3 regions were amplified from RNA transcripts. Following a first-round RT-PCR that used HTBI primers, a second-round multiplex PCR was carried out. One entry per CDR3 protein, called by TCRdb with MiXCR from the multiplex PCR reads. This table holds roughly 380,000 distinct CDR3 sequences, 15% found once. Sequenced input: peripheral blood. Source of these receptors: a young woman with stable Graves' hyperthyroidism.

This clonotype has a count of ten or more. The chain has TRBV10-3 and TRBJ1-1; D may be TRBD1 (5 bases). Germline-derived CDR1 and CDR2 are ENHRY and SYGVKD. CDR3 size: 15 residues. Trimming removed 0 bases at V and 1 base at J, with 9 bases between. The CDR3 coding sequence is TGTGCCATCAGTGAGTCGGACATCCGGAACACTGAAGCTTTCTTT. Translation: CAISESDIRNTEAFF.

This clonotype was observed at least ten times. The chain is built from TRBV11-1 and TRBJ1-2; D perhaps matches TRBD1 (5 bases). Between the trimmed V and J ends, which lost 6 bases and 5 bases, there was a span of 13 bases. In germline, CDR1 is SGHAT, CDR2 FQDESV (reference sequence). The CDR3 sequence is 13 residues long. CDR3 residues: CASSSRDSYGYTF. CDR3 DNA sequence: TGTGCCAGCAGTTCCCGAGACAGTTATGGCTACACCTTC.

This clonotype was detected a few times. A read error is possible here, since a much larger clone lies one base away. This sequence joins TRBV12-3 or TRBV12-4 and TRBJ1-3; D is unresolved. V dropped 8 bases and J dropped 0 bases, with 14 bases sitting between them. CDR3 length equals 15 residues. Written as DNA, the CDR3 is TGTGCCAGCGGCTCCTCGCGAAACTCTGGAAACACCATATATTTT. Protein product: CASGSSRNSGNTIYF.

The V and J genes are TRBV20-1 and TRBJ1-5; D might be TRBD1 (6 bases). The CDR3 totals 16 residues. Trimming cost V 2 bases and J 1 base, with 15 bases left between them. CDR1 and CDR2 from the germline V gene are DFQATT and SNEGSKA (reference sequence). CDR3 loop: CSARPAGTSSNQPQHF. The CDR3, as DNA: TGCAGTGCTAGACCGGCCGGGACATCCAGCAATCAGCCCCAGCATTTT.

This clonotype was counted many times. The CDR3 end shows no conserved phenylalanine or tryptophan, and so a read error is likely. CDR3 nucleotides: TGCGCCAGCAGCTTGGAGGGTTATAATTCACCCCTCCACTCT. Its translation: CASSLEGYNSPLHS. V is TRBV5-1 and J is TRBJ1-6; D call uncertain. This CDR3 is built from 14 residues. Per the germline V gene, CDR1 is SGHRS and CDR2 is YFSETQ. Trimming took 0 bases from V and 4 from J, leaving 5 bases between them.

This clonotype showed up many times. The gene calls are TRBV12-3 or TRBV12-4 and TRBJ1-2; D not certain. V was cut by 7 bases and J by 2 bases, with 11 bases left in between. The CDR3 length is 13 residues. CDR3 protein: CASTRFGNYGYTF. The CDR3 bases are TGTGCCAGCACCCGTTTTGGGAACTATGGCTACACCTTC.

This chain links TRBV25-1 with TRBJ2-6, with 12 bases lining up with TRBD1. The CDR3 runs 18 residues. The V gene end was trimmed by 4 bases and the J gene end by 2 bases; junction bases not matched to a gene: 6. CDR1 and CDR2 from the germline V gene are MGHDK and SYGVNS. The DNA of the CDR3 is TGTGCCAGCAGTGTCCTGGGACAGGGGGCTCCTGGGGCCAACGTCCTGACTTTC. Its translation is CASSVLGQGAPGANVLTF. Full variable domain (rest looked up from reference TRBV25-1 and TRBJ2-6): EADIYQTPRYLVIGTGKKITLECSQTMGHDKMYWYQQDPGMELHLIHYSYGVNSTEKGDLSSESTVSRIRTEHFPLTLESARPSHTSQYLCASSVLGQGAPGANVLTFGAGSRLTVL.

Only a few counts were recorded for this clonotype. The rearrangement uses TRBV9 and TRBJ2-2, with 9 bases identical to TRBD1. The germline CDR1 and CDR2 sequences are SGDLS and YYNGEE. CDR3 length: 15 residues. Trimming at V came to 4 bases and at J to 6 bases, leaving 7 bases not matched to a gene. The CDR3 spells CASSPRTGVSGELFF. The CDR3, as DNA: TGTGCCAGCAGCCCGAGGACAGGGGTGTCCGGGGAGCTGTTTTTT.

This clonotype has at least ten counts. The chain has TRBV9 and TRBJ2-7; D remains unclear. The CDR3 totals 14 residues. The ends were cut back, 0 bases at V and 3 bases at J, with 10 bases in the middle. Germline V gene sequence: CDR1 SGDLS, CDR2 YYNGEE. In nucleotides, the CDR3 is TGTGCCAGCAGCGTAGGGGTAGGGCTCTACGAGCAGTACTTC. This sequence encodes CASSVGVGLYEQYF.

This clonotype was recorded many times. This chain joins TRBV12-3 or TRBV12-4 and TRBJ1-1; maybe TRBD1 (6 bases). V shed 5 bases and J shed 5 bases, with 21 bases lying between them. The CDR3 length is 16 residues. Here the CDR3 DNA reads TGTGCCAGCAGTCTAGGGACCGGGAGGGGGTTGACTGAAGCTTTCTTT. Translated: CASSLGTGRGLTEAFF.

This clonotype appeared many times. The chain carries TRBV7-3 and TRBJ2-5, with D tentatively TRBD1 (6 bases). The CDR3 has 13 amino acids. The V gene lost 1 base and the J gene lost 5 bases, with 8 bases spanning the gap. Looked up from germline, CDR1 is SGHTA and CDR2 is FQGTGA. This CDR3 reads CASSLRGHETQYF. For the CDR3, the DNA is TGTGCCAGCAGCTTAAGGGGGCACGAGACCCAGTACTTC.

The J gene is TRBJ1-1, the V gene TRBV11-1; D not certain. The germline V gene has CDR1 SGHAT and CDR2 FQDESV (reference sequence). Trimming pared 1 base from V and 1 base from J, leaving 13 bases between. The length of the CDR3 is 16 residues. CDR3 DNA sequence: TGTGCCAGCAGCTTAGTTTGGGAGGAACCGAACACTGAAGCTTTCTTT. Protein: CASSLVWEEPNTEAFF.

The sample holds many counts of this clonotype. The V gene is TRBV10-2, the J gene TRBJ1-1; possibly TRBD1 for D (6 bases). The germline CDR1 and CDR2 sequences are WSHSY and SAAADI. The CDR3 is 12 residues long. The V and J ends lost 8 bases and 0 bases respectively, with 7 bases between them. CDR3 in DNA: TGCGCCAGCGGACAGTTGAACACTGAAGCTTTCTTT. Residues: CASGQLNTEAFF.

V is TRBV19 and J is TRBJ2-4; 9 bases match TRBD1. This CDR3 region has 15 residues. Germline loops: CDR1 LNHDA, CDR2 SQIVND (reference sequence). Trimming removed 9 bases from V and 7 bases from J; junction bases left unmatched: 13. The CDR3 DNA sequence: TGTGCCAGCGATCCAACAGGGGGCACTGGGAACATTCAGTACTTC. Protein product: CASDPTGGTGNIQYF.

This chain uses TRBV19 with TRBJ1-3; D not certain. Germline CDR1 reads LNHDA; CDR2 reads SQIVND (reference sequence). V was shortened by 1 base and J by 4 bases, with 8 bases between the two germline ends. The CDR3 is 14 amino acids. CDR3: CASSIVLGGNTIYF. CDR3 sequence (DNA): TGTGCCAGTAGTATAGTACTCGGGGGAAACACCATATATTTT.

The table lists this clonotype with many counts. J is TRBJ2-5 and V is TRBV5-1; 8 bases align to TRBD2. J lost 4 bases, V lost 4 bases, and 3 bases had no gene match. Germline lookup yields CDR1 SGHRS and CDR2 YFSETQ. The CDR3 covers 13 residues. CDR3 nucleotide sequence: TGCGCCAGCAGCCCGGGGGGGCCAGAGACCCAGTACTTC. It translates to CASSPGGPETQYF.

This clonotype was picked up many times. This chain connects TRBV12-3 or TRBV12-4 to TRBJ2-7, with D perhaps assigned TRBD1 or TRBD2 (5 bases each). The V gene lost 3 bases and the J gene lost 5 bases, with 11 bases spanning the gap. The CDR3 has 13 residues. In DNA, the CDR3 is TGTGCCAGCAGTTTCAGGGACCCCCACGAGCAGTACTTC. Residues: CASSFRDPHEQYF.

In its sample, this clonotype was seen many times. The chain is built from TRBV5-1 and TRBJ2-5; 7 bases map to TRBD2. Germline CDR1 SGHRS, CDR2 YFSETQ. V dropped 4 bases and J dropped 4; count of bases not matched to a gene: 10. CDR3 length: 15 amino acids. This CDR3 reads CASSERGRGGETQYF. Here the CDR3 DNA reads TGCGCCAGCAGCGAGCGGGGTCGCGGGGGAGAGACCCAGTACTTC.

There are many counts of this clonotype. This rearrangement joins TRBV2 to TRBJ1-5; tentatively, D is TRBD1 (6 bases). Per germline, CDR1 SNHLY and CDR2 FYNNEI. Between the trimmed V and J ends, which lost 4 bases and 4 bases, there was a span of 14 bases. The CDR3 runs to 15 residues. The CDR3 here is CASSAADRTNQPQHF. The CDR3 DNA reads as TGTGCCAGCAGTGCTGCGGACAGAACAAATCAGCCCCAGCATTTT.

To note about this clonotype: A read error may explain this, as a much larger clone is one base away. The gene calls are TRBV12-5 and TRBJ1-1; maybe TRBD1 (5 bases). Per germline, CDR1 LGHNT and CDR2 FRNRAP. CDR3 length: 16 amino acids. The CDR3 here is CASGLPPTDMNTEACF. CDR3 nucleotide sequence: TGTGCTAGTGGTTTGCCCCCGACAGATATGAACACTGAAGCTTGCTTT.